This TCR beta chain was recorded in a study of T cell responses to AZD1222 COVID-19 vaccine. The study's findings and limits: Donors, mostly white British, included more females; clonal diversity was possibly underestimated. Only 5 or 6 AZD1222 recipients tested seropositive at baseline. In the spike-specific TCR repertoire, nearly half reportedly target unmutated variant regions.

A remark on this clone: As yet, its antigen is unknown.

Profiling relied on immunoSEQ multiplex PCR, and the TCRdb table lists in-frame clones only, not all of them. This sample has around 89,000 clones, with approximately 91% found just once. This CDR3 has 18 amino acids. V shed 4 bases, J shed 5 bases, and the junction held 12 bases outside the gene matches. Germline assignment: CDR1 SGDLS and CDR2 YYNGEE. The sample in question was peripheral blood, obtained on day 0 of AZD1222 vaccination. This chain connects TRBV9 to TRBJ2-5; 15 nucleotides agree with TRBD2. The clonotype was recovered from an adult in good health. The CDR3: CASSQRTSGGALVETQYF. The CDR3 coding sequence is TGTGCCAGCAGCCAACGGACTAGCGGGGGGGCCCTGGTTGAGACCCAGTACTTC.